Listed here are 18 T cell receptor beta chains from one sample, sequenced in a study of OX40 agonist ivuxolimab in advanced cancers. The method was immunoSEQ multiplex PCR; TCRdb's version includes in-frame clones alone and lacks a portion of them. The sample records under 85,000 clones, about 85% being singletons. Sequenced here: CD4+ or CD8+ T cells sorted from blood, sampled in a trial of the OX40 agonist ivuxolimab. The receptors shown here come from an adult with an advanced solid tumor such as melanoma, head and neck, liver or kidney cancer.

The J gene is TRBJ1-4, the V gene TRBV29-1; tentatively, D is TRBD1 (6 bases). In germline, CDR1 is SQVTM, CDR2 ANQGSEA. Trimming shortened V by 6 bases and J by 0 bases, and 17 bases separated the two germline ends. CDR3 length: 16 amino acids. The CDR3, as DNA: TGCAGCGTGCTGGACAGAAGGTTGGCAACTAATGAAAAACTGTTTTTT. Residues: CSVLDRRLATNEKLFF.

V and J are TRBV5-6 and TRBJ1-6, with 7 bases aligning to TRBD1. In germline, CDR1 is SGHDT, CDR2 YYEEEE. This CDR3 spans 14 amino acids. The V segment lost 4 bases and the J segment 9 bases; nucleotides outside the gene matches: 7. This CDR3 is CASSRDRAGSPLHF. CDR3 nucleotide sequence: TGTGCCAGCAGCCGCGACAGGGCAGGTTCACCCCTCCACTTT.

The V gene is TRBV28, the J gene TRBJ2-4; D not resolved. The CDR3 covers 12 residues. Germline V gene lookup returns CDR1 MDHEN and CDR2 SYDVKM. The ends were cut back, 5 bases at V and 10 bases at J, with 12 bases in the middle. CDR3 amino acids: CASSTPIQIQYF. In DNA form, the CDR3 reads TGTGCCAGCAGTACACCTATACAGATTCAGTACTTC.

The chain is built from TRBV7-8 and TRBJ2-7, with a tentative D call TRBD2 (6 bases). Germline CDR1 reads SGHVS; CDR2 reads FQNEAQ. V dropped 4 bases and J dropped 4 bases, with 17 bases sitting between them. The CDR3 runs to 15 residues. The CDR3 spells CASSYTSPGDYEQYF. The CDR3 nucleotides read TGTGCCAGCAGCTATACTAGCCCGGGAGATTACGAGCAGTACTTC.

The chain carries TRBV6-4 and TRBJ1-1; D unclear. Trimming removed 3 bases from V and 2 bases from J, with 7 bases in between. The germline gives CDR1 MRHNA, CDR2 SNTAGT. This CDR3 is 13 amino acids long. DNA of the CDR3: TGTGCCAGCAGTGAACAGAAAAACACTGAAGCTTTCTTT. Protein sequence: CASSEQKNTEAFF.

This chain joins TRBV4-3 and TRBJ2-6; 8 bases are shared with TRBD1. In germline, CDR1 is LGHNA, CDR2 YSLEER. The CDR3 length is 19 residues. J gave up 0 bases and V 0 bases, and 7 bases lay outside the gene matches. CDR3 region: CASSQDLDRAFSGANVLTF. DNA for the CDR3: TGCGCCAGCAGCCAAGATCTGGACAGGGCTTTCTCTGGGGCCAACGTCCTGACTTTC.

In its sample, this clone is medium-sized. The chain joins TRBV7-3 to TRBJ1-2; D call uncertain. V was trimmed by 5 bases and J by 1 base, leaving 5 bases between them. This CDR3 is 12 amino acids long. The germline gives CDR1 SGHTA, CDR2 FQGTGA. CDR3 amino acids: CASSPDNYGYTF. In DNA form, the CDR3 reads TGTGCCAGCAGCCCAGATAACTATGGCTACACCTTC.

In this sample, this clone turned up once. This chain joins TRBV7-3 and TRBJ2-2; TRBD1 matches 8 bases. This CDR3 is 15 amino acids long. Germline CDR1 is SGHTA and CDR2 is FQGTGA. Trimming at V came to 1 base and at J to 5 bases, leaving 3 bases not matched to a gene. CDR3 in amino acids: CASSLIQGATGELFF. CDR3 DNA: TGTGCCAGCAGCTTAATCCAGGGGGCGACCGGGGAGCTGTTTTTT.

The CDR3 protein is CASSPFIGDTQYF. CDR3 sequence (DNA): TGTGCCAGCAGCCCATTTATCGGAGATACGCAGTATTTT. The rearrangement uses TRBV9 and TRBJ2-3; D unclear. The CDR3 length is 13 residues. With 4 bases removed from V and 5 bases from J, the gap between germline ends came to 11 bases. The V gene's germline CDR1 is SGDLS and CDR2 YYNGEE.

Here the CDR3 reads CASSPRGTGNTIYF. DNA for the CDR3: TGTGCCAGCAGTCCGAGGGGGACTGGAAACACCATATATTTT. The chain links TRBV6-5 to TRBJ1-3, with a tentative D call TRBD1 (6 bases). V gave up 5 bases and J gave up 2 bases, with 10 bases separating them. Germline lookup yields CDR1 MNHEY and CDR2 SVGAGI. The CDR3 length is 14 residues.

This clone was counted only a few times. The chain is built from TRBV7-9 and TRBJ2-5; 7 bases line up with TRBD1. The CDR3 is 15 residues long. The J segment lost 5 bases and the V segment lost 6 bases, leaving 12 bases of the junction unmatched. Germline lookup yields CDR1 SEHNR and CDR2 FQNEAQ (reference sequence). The CDR3 nucleotides read TGTGCCAGCAGTCAGACAGGGTCGGCAGGGGAGACCCAGTACTTC. Translation: CASSQTGSAGETQYF.

J is TRBJ2-7 and V is TRBV4-2, with D tentatively TRBD1 or TRBD2 (5 bases each). The germline V and J ends were trimmed by 1 base and 2 bases, with 18 bases remaining between them. Germline assignment: CDR1 LGHNA and CDR2 YNFKEQ. The CDR3 extends over 17 amino acids. The CDR3 region is CASSQGNRGRGAYEQYF. CDR3 DNA: TGTGCCAGCAGCCAAGGTAATAGAGGTAGAGGGGCCTACGAGCAGTACTTC.

CDR3 in amino acids: CASSLKDRNYEQYF. CDR3 DNA: TGTGCCAGCAGTTTAAAGGACAGAAACTACGAGCAGTACTTC. This chain uses TRBV27 with TRBJ2-7; the D gene is possibly TRBD1 (6 bases). The V gene lost 2 bases and the J gene lost 3 bases, with 11 bases spanning the gap. The germline V gene encodes CDR1 MNHEY and CDR2 SMNVEV (reference sequence). This CDR3 comprises 14 residues.

The CDR3 DNA follows: TGTGCCAGCAGGCCGGGACAGGGGTACGAGCAGTACTTC. Translated: CASRPGQGYEQYF. V usage is TRBV28 and J usage is TRBJ2-7; 10 bases agree with TRBD1. The germline CDR1 and CDR2 sequences are MDHEN and SYDVKM. The CDR3 is 13 residues long. The junction had 3 bases not matched to a gene; V was cut back by 6 bases and J by 4 bases.

CDR3 residues: CASSQLQGFRTEAFF. The CDR3 coding sequence is TGCGCCAGCAGCCAACTACAGGGGTTTCGGACTGAAGCTTTCTTT. The chain joins TRBV4-1 to TRBJ1-1; 7 bases are a match to TRBD1. Germline CDR1 is MGHRA and CDR2 is YSYEKL. V dropped 2 bases and J dropped 5; count of bases not matched to a gene: 8. This CDR3 spans 15 amino acids.

The chain uses TRBV4-3 and TRBJ2-3; D not certain. V shed 0 bases and J shed 6 bases, with 10 bases lying between them. CDR1 and CDR2 from the germline V gene are LGHNA and YSLEER. CDR3 length: 14 residues. The DNA of the CDR3 is TGCGCCAGCAGCCAAGAATCCTGGGCGGATACGCAGTATTTT. Amino acid sequence: CASSQESWADTQYF.

This chain connects TRBV11-3 to TRBJ2-1, with 7 bases matching TRBD1. The CDR3 consists of 15 residues. Germline CDR1 reads SGHNT; CDR2 reads YENEEA. The trim removed 4 bases at V and 4 bases at J, leaving 7 bases unmatched. CDR3 amino acids: CASSSGQQAYNEQFF. In nucleotides, the CDR3 is TGTGCCAGCAGCTCGGGACAGCAAGCTTACAATGAGCAGTTCTTC.

This chain uses TRBV30 with TRBJ1-6, with D uncertain. Germline V lookup: CDR1 GTSNPN, CDR2 SVGIG (reference sequence). The CDR3 is 13 amino acids. V gave up 0 bases and J gave up 5 bases, with 5 bases separating them. The CDR3 DNA reads as TGTGCCTGGAGTGTCGGGGATAATTCACCCCTCCACTTT. This translates into CAWSVGDNSPLHF.